The 3 T cell receptor beta chains reported below all come from one sample, sequenced in a study of naive and memory T cell subsets. The study's findings and limits: Especially in CD8 cells, naive repertoires contained a few larger clonotypes, possibly CD45RA-re-expressing memory cells.

Antigens of these TCRs are unknown. An equimolar mix of two oligonucleotides served as the beta constant-region primer for TRBC1 and TRBC2. Four rounds of PCR amplified the ligated cDNA using nested alpha and beta constant-region primers plus SP2. In TCRdb, the UMI-ligation and nested PCR reads were re-called with MiXCR into one record per CDR3 protein. The sample has approximately 140,000 distinct CDR3 sequences; approximately 22% are singletons. The source material was naive CD4+ T cells from blood. The receptor set was obtained from a human donor in good health.

The chain couples TRBV2 to TRBJ1-2; D gene ambiguous. The CDR3 contains 13 residues. The germline V and J ends were trimmed by 6 bases and 3 bases, with 11 bases remaining between them. Germline lookup yields CDR1 SNHLY and CDR2 FYNNEI. CDR3 in DNA: TGTGCCAGCAGGTATAGCACGGACTATGGCTACACCTTC. Protein: CASRYSTDYGYTF. Complete variable domain (other parts from reference TRBV2 and TRBJ1-2): EPEVTQTPSHQVTQMGQEVILRCVPISNHLYFYWYRQILGQKVEFLVSFYNNEISEKSEIFDDQFSVERPDGSNFTLKIRSTKLEDSAMYFCASRYSTDYGYTFGSGTRLTVV.

The J gene is TRBJ2-7, the V gene TRBV20-1; 9 bases agree with TRBD1. The germline V gene has CDR1 DFQATT and CDR2 SNEGSKA (reference sequence). The CDR3 sequence is 15 residues long. The V gene end was trimmed by 3 bases and the J gene end by 2 bases; junction bases not matched to a gene: 8. This CDR3 is CSASVPGQGPYEQYF. In DNA, the CDR3 is TGCAGTGCTAGTGTGCCGGGACAGGGTCCCTACGAGCAGTACTTC.

At least ten counts were recorded for this clonotype. CDR3 sequence reads: CSARGEGPYEQYF. The CDR3 bases are TGCAGTGCCCGAGGGGAGGGCCCCTACGAGCAGTACTTC. The chain employs TRBV20-1 and TRBJ2-7; 7 nucleotides line up with TRBD2. The junction had 7 bases not matched to a gene; V was cut back by 6 bases and J by 2 bases. Germline CDR1 reads DFQATT; CDR2 reads SNEGSKA (reference sequence). The CDR3 loop spans 13 amino acids.